These T cell receptor beta chains were read from a single sample in a study of blood T cells in healthy people across ages. TCRdb re-called the 5' RACE reads through MiXCR, storing one row per CDR3 protein. The data contain some 1.5 million distinct CDR3 sequences, approximately 43% of them singletons. Sequencing was performed on blood. Every receptor here comes from a woman aged 18-29 years in good health. Both conserved end residues are part of each CDR3. The order of the fields is J gene, clone size, D gene, V gene, CDR3 DNA, CDR3 protein. A D gene is named only where the DNA matches it firmly. Clone sizes are given selectively: once, few, many, or a class where the clone is expanded.

j_gene: TRBJ2-7; abundance: few; d_gene: NA; v_gene: TRBV12-3/TRBV12-4; CDR3nt: TGTGCCAGCAGTTTTGGTAGCGGACCCTACGAGCAGTACTTC; CDR3aa: CASSFGSGPYEQYF
j_gene: TRBJ2-3; abundance: few; d_gene: NA; v_gene: TRBV12-3/TRBV12-4; CDR3nt: TGTGCCAGCCGTATCGCGAGGAGGGCAGATACGCAGTATTTT; CDR3aa: CASRIARRADTQYF
j_gene: TRBJ2-7; abundance: NA; d_gene: TRBD2; v_gene: TRBV20-1; CDR3nt: TGCAGTGCTCCGCCGGGACTAGGCGGTCCCTACGAGCAGTACTTC; CDR3aa: CSAPPGLGGPYEQYF
j_gene: TRBJ1-2; abundance: few; d_gene: NA; v_gene: TRBV12-3/TRBV12-4; CDR3nt: TGTGCCAGCAGTTTATCCAGCACACGCGAGTATATAGGCTACACCTTC; CDR3aa: CASSLSSTREYIGYTF
j_gene: TRBJ2-3; abundance: NA; d_gene: NA; v_gene: TRBV15; CDR3nt: TGTGCCACCAGCAGAGATCCAGCTAGCACAGATACGCAGTATTTT; CDR3aa: CATSRDPASTDTQYF
j_gene: TRBJ2-4; abundance: NA; d_gene: TRBD2; v_gene: TRBV7-2; CDR3nt: TGTGCCAGCAGCTTACCGGGGGGGCCCGGCAAAAACATTCAGTACTTC; CDR3aa: CASSLPGGPGKNIQYF
j_gene: TRBJ1-1; abundance: few; d_gene: NA; v_gene: TRBV5-1; CDR3nt: TGCGCCAGCAGCTTGGTGGGGTCAGGGACTGAAGCTTTCTTT; CDR3aa: CASSLVGSGTEAFF
j_gene: TRBJ2-1; abundance: NA; d_gene: NA; v_gene: TRBV20-1; CDR3nt: TGCGGTGCTAACCGACAGAGCTCCTACAATGAGCAGTTCTTC; CDR3aa: CGANRQSSYNEQFF
j_gene: TRBJ2-7; abundance: few; d_gene: NA; v_gene: TRBV6-2/TRBV6-3; CDR3nt: TGTGCCAGCAGGAGAGGACGAGGGAGGAACGAGCAGTACTTC; CDR3aa: CASRRGRGRNEQYF
j_gene: TRBJ1-4; abundance: NA; d_gene: NA; v_gene: TRBV2; CDR3nt: TGTGCCAGCACGGGGGTTGCGAGGGAAAAACTGTTTTTT; CDR3aa: CASTGVAREKLFF
j_gene: TRBJ2-7; abundance: NA; d_gene: NA; v_gene: TRBV28; CDR3nt: NA; CDR3aa: CASSTSTTGGTYEQYF
j_gene: TRBJ2-7; abundance: NA; d_gene: TRBD2; v_gene: TRBV20-1; CDR3nt: TGCAGTGCTAGAGACCCTAGCGGAGGGGTGACCGAGCAGTACTTC; CDR3aa: CSARDPSGGVTEQYF
j_gene: TRBJ2-5; abundance: NA; d_gene: NA; v_gene: TRBV7-9; CDR3nt: TGTGCCAGCAGCTCGAAGAGGGCAGGCGAAAAAGAGACCCAGTACTTC; CDR3aa: CASSSKRAGEKETQYF
j_gene: TRBJ1-1; abundance: NA; d_gene: NA; v_gene: TRBV9; CDR3nt: TGTGCCAGCAGCGTGGGTGGGGGGAAGACTGAAGCTTTCTTT; CDR3aa: CASSVGGGKTEAFF
j_gene: TRBJ1-2; abundance: NA; d_gene: NA; v_gene: TRBV29-1; CDR3nt: TGCAGCGTTGCGAGGGTAGGGGGCTACACCTTC; CDR3aa: CSVARVGGYTF
j_gene: TRBJ2-1; abundance: NA; d_gene: TRBD2; v_gene: TRBV5-1; CDR3nt: TGCGCCAGCAGCTTGGGTCCTAGCGGGAAATACAATGAGCAGTTCTTC; CDR3aa: CASSLGPSGKYNEQFF
j_gene: TRBJ2-2; abundance: NA; d_gene: NA; v_gene: TRBV20-1; CDR3nt: TGCAGTGCTAGGGCCTTGAGCGGAGGGAACACCGGGGAGCTGTTTTTT; CDR3aa: CSARALSGGNTGELFF
j_gene: TRBJ2-1; abundance: NA; d_gene: NA; v_gene: TRBV20-1; CDR3nt: TGCAGTGCTATTGGCTCCTACAATGAGCAGTTCTTC; CDR3aa: CSAIGSYNEQFF
j_gene: TRBJ1-5; abundance: NA; d_gene: NA; v_gene: TRBV9; CDR3nt: TGTGCCAGCAGCGCGACCGACAGCCGGGGCCTGGGGCCCCAGCATTTT; CDR3aa: CASSATDSRGLGPQHF
j_gene: TRBJ2-1; abundance: few; d_gene: NA; v_gene: TRBV7-7; CDR3nt: TGTGCTAGCAGCTTAGCGGCAGGGTCGCATTATGAGCAGTTCTTC; CDR3aa: CASSLAAGSHYEQFF
j_gene: TRBJ2-1; abundance: NA; d_gene: NA; v_gene: TRBV20-1; CDR3nt: TGCAGTGCTAGATCAGGGGCGGGCAACTACAATGAGCAGTTCTTC; CDR3aa: CSARSGAGNYNEQFF
j_gene: TRBJ2-6; abundance: NA; d_gene: NA; v_gene: TRBV7-2; CDR3nt: TGTGCCAGCAGCTTACCGGGAGCCTCCTCTGGGGCCAACGTCCTGACTTTC; CDR3aa: CASSLPGASSGANVLTF